These T cell receptor beta chains were read from a single sample in a study of CD8 T cells in Susac syndrome. TCRdb recomputed calls from the immunoSEQ multiplex PCR reads with MiXCR, one row per CDR3 protein. In the table there are under 550,000 distinct CDR3 sequences, approximately 85% of which are singletons. Sequenced: CD8+ T cells from PBMCs. The source is a human donor with multiple sclerosis. Both conserved end residues are part of each CDR3. Fields, in order: J gene, clone size, V gene, CDR3 protein. Clone size, where shown, is once, few, many, or a class for clones that have expanded.

TRBJ1-5 . TRBV19 CASRTGQGLNQPQHF
TRBJ2-1 . TRBV4-1 CASSQEPGNEQFF
TRBJ2-1 . TRBV27 CARDWNEQFF
TRBJ2-2 . TRBV6-1 CASSEGLSGTRVAGELFF
TRBJ2-3 once TRBV7-8 CASSTGTGDNTDTQYF
TRBJ1-2 . TRBV25-1 CASSTGYYGYTF
TRBJ2-3 . TRBV4-1 CASSQDRGGNTQYF
TRBJ2-1 . TRBV30 CAWWGGSSYNEQFF
TRBJ1-5 . TRBV13 CASSSGGQGHQPQHF
TRBJ2-1 . TRBV7-9 CASSFPGTGEHEQFF
TRBJ2-7 . TRBV4-1 CASSQFAGQADYEQYF
TRBJ2-6 . TRBV28 CASTRTGANVLTF
TRBJ1-4 . TRBV6-1 CASSGVLATNEKLFF
TRBJ1-5 few TRBV6-1 CASTKEGYSNQPQHF
TRBJ2-7 few TRBV7-2 CASSFPYPGQPSYEQYF
TRBJ2-1 . TRBV25-1 CASSSSGVGYNEQFF
TRBJ2-7 . TRBV30 CAWSPPGGSYEQYF
TRBJ1-2 . TRBV27 CASSVSANINGYTF
TRBJ1-2 . TRBV30 CAWSVDWTNYGYTF
TRBJ2-7 . TRBV5-1 CASSPMGSGNERYF
TRBJ2-7 . TRBV6-5 CASSSRDRGLHEQYF
TRBJ2-5 . TRBV9 CASSPKGQQQETQYF
TRBJ2-1 . TRBV27 CASSRSYVGNEQFF
TRBJ1-3 . TRBV4-1 CASSQETGSGNTIYF
TRBJ1-2 . TRBV20-1 CSARAQGTNYGYTF
TRBJ2-2 . TRBV2 CAQRQGELFF
TRBJ2-1 . TRBV28 CASSSKREGLYNEQFF
TRBJ2-1 . TRBV20-1 CSARSQREHNEQFF
TRBJ2-4 . TRBV2 CASSEKSEIAKNIQYF
TRBJ1-1 . TRBV7-9 CASSLAGQENTEAFF
TRBJ2-5 . TRBV19 CASSIGGEETQYF
TRBJ1-2 . TRBV20-1 CSARDLANYGYTF
TRBJ2-7 few TRBV7-9 CASSPPGLASYEQYF
TRBJ2-4 . TRBV3-1 CASSQVANAKNIQYF
TRBJ1-1 once TRBV5-1 CASSLFDSPTEAFF
TRBJ1-5 . TRBV7-2 CASSLSQGMYSNQPQHF
TRBJ2-1 . TRBV5-4 CASSPPTGTDLYNEQFF
TRBJ2-6 . TRBV7-6 CASSIRQGSGANVLTF
TRBJ2-7 . TRBV6-5 CASSPGAHEQYF
TRBJ1-5 . TRBV18 CASSPPAGVGQPQHF
TRBJ2-7 . TRBV12-5 CASGLEGYEQYF
TRBJ2-7 . TRBV12-3/TRBV12-4 CASSTTGSVNEQYF
TRBJ2-5 . TRBV18 CASSPRGSHSETQYF